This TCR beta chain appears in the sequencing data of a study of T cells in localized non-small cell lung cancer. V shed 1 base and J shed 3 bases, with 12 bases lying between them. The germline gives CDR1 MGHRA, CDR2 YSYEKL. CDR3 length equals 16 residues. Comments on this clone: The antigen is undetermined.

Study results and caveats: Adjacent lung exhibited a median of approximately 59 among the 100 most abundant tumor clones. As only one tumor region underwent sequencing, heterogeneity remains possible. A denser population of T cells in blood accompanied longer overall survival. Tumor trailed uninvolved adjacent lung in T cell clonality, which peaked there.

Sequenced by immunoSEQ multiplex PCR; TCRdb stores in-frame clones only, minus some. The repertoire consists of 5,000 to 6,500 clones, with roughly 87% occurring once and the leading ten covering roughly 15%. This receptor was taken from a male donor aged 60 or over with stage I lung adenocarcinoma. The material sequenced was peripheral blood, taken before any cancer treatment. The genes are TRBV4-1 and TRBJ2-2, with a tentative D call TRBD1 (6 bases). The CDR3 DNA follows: TGCGCCAGCAGCCAAGGAACAGGGATCTACACCGGGGAGCTGTTTTTT. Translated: CASSQGTGIYTGELFF.